The clone carrying this TCR beta chain was seen ten or more times. Its antigen remains unknown. The data belong to a study of type 1 regulatory T cells. Study background: An in vitro protocol generated T-allo10, a Tr1-enriched, alloantigen-specific CD4 T cell product.

V lost 4 bases and J 5 bases, leaving 11 bases between the germline ends. The CDR3 contains 12 residues. Germline V gene lookup returns CDR1 DFQATT and CDR2 SNEGSKA (reference sequence). Study results and limitations: Compared with non-Tr1 cells, Tr1 cells showed a narrower TCR repertoire.

MiXCR, applied by TCRdb to the reads, yields one record per CDR3 protein. The data hold approximately 45,000 distinct CDR3 sequences, with 9.5% to 15% observed a single time. V gene TRBV20-1 combines with J gene TRBJ2-5; D gene ambiguous. The receptor was isolated from a human donor in good health. What was sequenced was cultured non-Tr1 T cells, either the whole culture or a sorted T cell fraction (not recorded which). The CDR3 DNA sequence: TGCAGTGCTATAAAGACCCAGGAGACCCAGTACTTC. As protein: CSAIKTQETQYF.